The rows below give T cell receptor beta chains drawn from one sample of a study of brain T cells in children with intractable seizures. Sequenced by immunoSEQ multiplex PCR; TCRdb stores in-frame clones only, minus some. The table has about 340,000 clones, roughly 92% seen once. This sample comprised peripheral blood, obtained less than 6 months after surgery. The origin of the receptors is a boy younger than two with tuberous sclerosis and intractable seizures. Both conserved end residues are part of each CDR3. Fields, in order: clone size, V gene, D gene, J gene, CDR3 DNA, CDR3 protein. The D gene is left open where the match is weak. Clone size is given for some rows only: seen once, a few or many times, or a class if the clone is expanded.

>NA|TRBV9|TRBD2|TRBJ2-3
TGTGCCAGCAGCGTCCACCTAGCGGGAGGTTTGAATACGCAGTATTTT
CASSVHLAGGLNTQYF
>NA|TRBV5-6|NA|TRBJ2-7
TGTGCCAGCAGCACAGGTCTATACGAGCAGTACTTC
CASSTGLYEQYF
>NA|TRBV5-8|NA|TRBJ1-2
TGTGCCAGCAGCAGGGACGCCGTGCTCTATGGCTACACCTTC
CASSRDAVLYGYTF
>NA|TRBV30|NA|TRBJ1-6
TGTGCCTGGAGTGTAAACCCAGGGAGGGTGGGTTCCTATAATTCACCCCTCCACTTT
CAWSVNPGRVGSYNSPLHF
>NA|TRBV5-1|NA|TRBJ1-2
TGCGCCAGCAGCTTCTCCCTTCAAGGCTACACCTTC
CASSFSLQGYTF
>NA|TRBV5-1|NA|TRBJ1-2
TGCGCCAGCAGCTTGGAAGTCACAGGGTCACTTTATGGCTACACCTTC
CASSLEVTGSLYGYTF
>NA|TRBV2|NA|TRBJ1-2
TGTGCCAGCACAATTAACTATGGCTACACCTTC
CASTINYGYTF
>NA|TRBV19|NA|TRBJ1-4
TGTGCCAGTAGTGCACAGAGTTCTAATGAAAAACTGTTTTTT
CASSAQSSNEKLFF
>NA|TRBV6-6|NA|TRBJ1-5
TGTGCCAGCAGTCCCTCTCCCGCCCAGCCCCAGCATTTT
CASSPSPAQPQHF
>NA|TRBV5-5|NA|TRBJ2-7
TGTGCCAGCAGCCCGGGCCTCGGACAATCCTACGAGCAGTACTTC
CASSPGLGQSYEQYF
>NA|TRBV24-1|NA|TRBJ2-3
TGTGCCACCAGTGATTTGGGAACTAGGGATACGCAGTATTTT
CATSDLGTRDTQYF
>NA|TRBV5-1|NA|TRBJ2-5
TGCGCCAGCAGCTTCACGACTAGTCTCTTGGAGACCCAGTACTTC
CASSFTTSLLETQYF
>once|TRBV19|NA|TRBJ2-7
TGTGCCAGTACCACTGAACCCTACGAGCAGTACTTC
CASTTEPYEQYF
>NA|TRBV2|NA|TRBJ2-5
TGTGCCAGCAGTACAGGGTACCAAGAGACCCAGTACTTC
CASSTGYQETQYF
>NA|TRBV5-5|TRBD1|TRBJ1-4
TGTGCCAGCAGCCCGGGGACAGGGGCAACTAATGAAAAACTGTTTTTT
CASSPGTGATNEKLFF
>once|TRBV30|NA|TRBJ1-3
TGTGCCTGGAGTAGAAACTTAGGGAACACCATATATTTT
CAWSRNLGNTIYF
>NA|TRBV9|TRBD1|TRBJ2-1
TGTGCCAGCAGCGGGGGAGGGACAGGGCGGCAGTTCTTC
CASSGGGTGRQFF
>once|TRBV9|NA|TRBJ2-3
TGTGCCAGCAGCGTTATGGGCGGGGAAGATACGCAGTATTTT
CASSVMGGEDTQYF
>once|TRBV2|NA|TRBJ2-3
TGTGCCAGCAGGGTTGGCACAGATACGCAGTATTTT
CASRVGTDTQYF
>NA|TRBV19|TRBD2|TRBJ2-5
TGTGCCAGTAGTTTAATAGCGGGGGGGCCCGGGGAGACCCAGTACTTC
CASSLIAGGPGETQYF
>NA|TRBV7-8|NA|TRBJ1-1
TGTGCCAGCAGCCGAGAAAACCGGGGGGAGTCTGAAGCTTTCTTT
CASSRENRGESEAFF
>once|TRBV6-1|NA|TRBJ2-1
TGTGCCAGCAGTGAATTTTTTGGGGTGAGCTCCTACAATGAGCAGTTCTTC
CASSEFFGVSSYNEQFF
>once|TRBV18|NA|TRBJ1-6
TGTGCCAGCTCGGACTACTCTAGCTCCTATAATTCACCCCTCCACTTT
CASSDYSSSYNSPLHF
>NA|TRBV5-5|NA|TRBJ2-5
TGTGCCAGCAGCTTGGGGGGAGCCCAAGAGACCCAGTACTTC
CASSLGGAQETQYF
>NA|TRBV5-6|NA|TRBJ1-3
TGTGCCAGCAGCCTGGGGGACGGCTCTGGAAACACCATATATTTT
CASSLGDGSGNTIYF
>NA|TRBV7-9|NA|TRBJ1-2
TGTGCCAGCAACCCCTTAAGGGGCTACACCTTC
CASNPLRGYTF
>NA|TRBV25-1|NA|TRBJ1-2
TGTGCCAGCAGTGAGGGGTTCGAGGGGATAGCTAACTATGGCTACACCTTC
CASSEGFEGIANYGYTF
>NA|TRBV9|NA|TRBJ1-6
TGTGCCAGCAGCGTGTCCGGGGAACCTTCACCCCTCCACTTT
CASSVSGEPSPLHF
>NA|TRBV29-1|TRBD2|TRBJ2-1
TGCAGCGCCTTAGCGGGGCCCGGGCAGAGTTCCTACAATGAGCAGTTCTTC
CSALAGPGQSSYNEQFF
>NA|TRBV4-1|TRBD2|TRBJ2-1
TGCGCCAGCAGCCCAATACTAGCGGGGGGGCCAGGGCAGTTCTTC
CASSPILAGGPGQFF
>NA|TRBV12-3/TRBV12-4|TRBD1|TRBJ1-1
TGTGCCAGCAGTTTACAGGGGGCGGGGGAAGCTTTCTTT
CASSLQGAGEAFF
>NA|TRBV3-1/TRBV3-2|TRBD2|TRBJ2-3
TGTGCCAGCAGCCAAGATGGGGGGGAATGGGGTGTCGGCACAGATACGCAGTATTTT
CASSQDGGEWGVGTDTQYF
>NA|TRBV4-1|NA|TRBJ2-3
TGCGCCAGCAGCCACGATGACCGAGTACTCACAGATACGCAGTATTTT
CASSHDDRVLTDTQYF
>NA|TRBV5-1|NA|TRBJ2-1
TGCGCCAGCAGCAACGGGAGCTCCTACAATGAGCAGTTCTTC
CASSNGSSYNEQFF
>once|TRBV4-1|TRBD2|TRBJ2-3
TGCGCCAGCAGCCAATTATACGGGCGGGGGGCAGATACGCAGTATTTT
CASSQLYGRGADTQYF
>NA|TRBV9|TRBD2|TRBJ2-1
TGTGCCAGCAGCGTTCCGGGACTAGGCGTTGTGAATGAGCAGTTCTTC
CASSVPGLGVVNEQFF
>NA|TRBV19|NA|TRBJ2-7
TGTGCCAGTAGTATAGTCGGGAGCTCCTACGAGCAGTACTTC
CASSIVGSSYEQYF
>NA|TRBV12-2|NA|TRBJ1-6
TGTGCAAGTCGCGCCGCTTTAACCTCCTATAATTCACCCCTCCACTTT
CASRAALTSYNSPLHF
>NA|TRBV28|NA|TRBJ1-6
TGTGCCAGCAGTTTAATATTAGGGCAGGGGAATTCACCCCTCCACTTT
CASSLILGQGNSPLHF
>NA|TRBV7-6|TRBD1|TRBJ1-6
TGTGCCAGCAGCTTAGATATGGACAGGGGGAATTCACCCCTCCACTTT
CASSLDMDRGNSPLHF
>NA|TRBV2|NA|TRBJ1-6
TGTGCCAGCAGTTCAGGGGCCGGGGCTTCACCCCTCCACTTT
CASSSGAGASPLHF
>NA|TRBV11-2|TRBD2|TRBJ2-3
TGTGCCAGCAGCTCATCCGCGACCCTAGCGGGGGGGCCTAAAGATACGCAGTATTTT
CASSSSATLAGGPKDTQYF
>few|TRBV7-2|TRBD1|TRBJ1-1
TGTGCCAGCAGCTTAGATGGGACAGGGCGAGCAACTGAAGCTTTCTTT
CASSLDGTGRATEAFF
>NA|TRBV7-2|NA|TRBJ2-2
TGTGCCAGCAGCTTGACAGGCAGACTCACCGGGGAGCTGTTTTTT
CASSLTGRLTGELFF
>NA|TRBV7-9|TRBD1|TRBJ2-7
TGTGCCAGCAGCCCCAGGACAGGCCACGAGCAGTACTTC
CASSPRTGHEQYF
>once|TRBV3-1/TRBV3-2|TRBD1|TRBJ1-4
TGTGCCAGCAGCCAAGAGGGGACAGGGTATGAAAAACTGTTTTTT
CASSQEGTGYEKLFF
>NA|TRBV4-1|NA|TRBJ2-2
TGCGCCAGCAGCCAAGTAGGGGACCCCAGGGGGGCCGGGGAGCTGTTTTTT
CASSQVGDPRGAGELFF
>NA|TRBV7-8|TRBD1|TRBJ1-1
TGTGCCAGCAGCTTACAGGGGGCGGATACTGAAGCTTTCTTT
CASSLQGADTEAFF
>NA|TRBV10-3|TRBD1|TRBJ1-3
TGTGCCATCAGCGGGGGACAGGGCGAAAACACCATATATTTT
CAISGGQGENTIYF
>NA|TRBV15|NA|TRBJ1-1
TGTGCCACCAGCACTGAGACAGAACCGAACACTGAAGCTTTCTTT
CATSTETEPNTEAFF
>NA|TRBV19|TRBD1|TRBJ1-2
TGTGCCAGTAGTGGTCCCGGGACAGCTAACTATGGCTACACCTTC
CASSGPGTANYGYTF
>once|TRBV9|NA|TRBJ1-3
TGTGCCAGCAGCGTTATGTGGGGATTTGGAAACACCATATATTTT
CASSVMWGFGNTIYF
>NA|TRBV4-2|TRBD1|TRBJ2-7
TGTGCCAGCAGCCAAACAGGGGGCTACGAGCAGTACTTC
CASSQTGGYEQYF
>NA|TRBV5-4|NA|TRBJ1-4
TGTGCCAGCAGCTTCGGCCTCAGGGAAAAACTGTTTTTT
CASSFGLREKLFF
>once|TRBV15|NA|TRBJ2-1
TGTGCCACCAGCAGAGCCAACTCCTACAATGAGCAGTTCTTC
CATSRANSYNEQFF
>NA|TRBV28|NA|TRBJ2-1
TGTGCCAGCACACCATTAGCGGACAGCTCCTACAATGAGCAGTTCTTC
CASTPLADSSYNEQFF
>few|TRBV5-1|NA|TRBJ1-2
TGCGCCAGCAGCTTGGACAACTATGGCTACACCTTC
CASSLDNYGYTF